These T cell receptor beta chains were read from a single sample in a study of CD8 T cells in ankylosing spondylitis. Using its own MiXCR run on the 5' RACE reads, TCRdb lists one record per CDR3 protein. The sample contains hundreds of thousands of distinct CDR3 sequences, over 9.5% of which appear only once. Material: blood, either unsorted or a sorted T cell fraction (not recorded which). These receptors came from a male donor with ankylosing spondylitis. The CDR3 runs from the conserved cysteine through the conserved F or W. The D gene is left open where the match is weak. Size tells how often a clone was seen (once, few, many) or the class of an expanded clone, and some rows leave it out.

>TRBV3-1|-|TRBJ2-7|-
CASSQRTDEQYF
TGTGCCAGCAGCCAGAGGACAGACGAGCAGTACTTC
>TRBV15|-|TRBJ2-7|TRBD1
CATSREGQGYEQYF
TGTGCCACCAGCAGAGAGGGACAGGGCTACGAGCAGTACTTC
>TRBV5-1|many|TRBJ2-1|TRBD1
CASSLGTDYNEQFF
TGTGCCAGCAGCTTGGGGACAGACTACAATGAGCAGTTCTTC
>TRBV21-1|-|TRBJ2-1|-
CASSKAGSTEFRLAGTYNEQFF
TGTGCCAGCAGCAAAGCCGGAAGCACTGAGTTTAGACTAGCGGGGACCTACAATGAGCAGTTCTTC
>TRBV10-1|many|TRBJ2-3|TRBD1
CASRDRGTDTQYF
TGCGCCAGCCGGGACAGGGGGACAGATACGCAGTATTTT
>TRBV6-2/TRBV6-3|few|TRBJ2-3|-
CASSEDRFSGDTQYF
TGTGCCAGCAGTGAGGACCGTTTTTCTGGGGATACGCAGTATTTT
>TRBV11-2|-|TRBJ1-2|-
CASSPRPRSPYGYTF
TGTGCCAGCAGCCCAAGACCCCGTAGTCCTTATGGCTACACCTTC
>TRBV27|-|TRBJ2-2|-
CASSLLRTGELFF
TGTGCCAGCAGTTTATTAAGGACCGGGGAGCTGTTTTTT
>TRBV28|-|TRBJ2-7|TRBD2
CASSSLAGLDEQYF
TGTGCCAGCAGTTCTCTAGCGGGATTGGACGAGCAGTACTTC
>TRBV7-9|many|TRBJ2-3|-
CASSPTVTSGDTQYF
TGTGCCAGCAGCCCGACAGTAACCAGCGGGGATACGCAGTATTTT
>TRBV18|-|TRBJ2-7|TRBD1
CASSPGTAQEQYF
TGTGCCAGCTCACCGGGGACAGCCCAAGAGCAGTACTTC
>TRBV12-3/TRBV12-4|-|TRBJ2-6|-
CASTDSGANVLTF
TGTGCCAGCACCGACTCTGGGGCCAACGTCCTGACTTTC
>TRBV5-6|-|TRBJ2-1|-
CASGTLGDRYNEQFF
TGTGCCAGCGGCACCCTGGGAGACAGATACAATGAGCAGTTCTTC
>TRBV27|few|TRBJ2-2|-
CASSLSEGSTGELFF
TGTGCCAGCAGTTTATCGGAGGGGTCCACCGGGGAGCTGTTTTTT
>TRBV10-3|-|TRBJ2-7|TRBD1
CATTPRTGTGVSYEQYF
TGTGCCACCACCCCCCGGACCGGGACAGGGGTATCTTACGAGCAGTACTTC
>TRBV29-1|few|TRBJ2-4|TRBD2
CSVSGRAENIQYF
TGCAGCGTCAGCGGGAGAGCGGAAAACATTCAGTACTTC
>TRBV12-5|-|TRBJ2-1|TRBD2
CASGQMKKGTSGVYEQFF
TGTGCTAGTGGCCAAATGAAGAAGGGGACTAGCGGGGTATATGAGCAGTTCTTC
>TRBV12-3/TRBV12-4|few|TRBJ1-2|-
CASSLAGVTYGYTF
TGTGCCAGCAGTTTGGCGGGGGTCACCTATGGCTACACCTTC
>TRBV12-3/TRBV12-4|-|TRBJ1-1|-
CASSLLPPTEAFF
TGTGCCAGCAGTTTACTTCCCCCCACTGAAGCTTTCTTT
>TRBV11-1|-|TRBJ2-1|TRBD2
CASSKGLAGGKFYNEQFF
TGTGCCAGCAGCAAGGGACTAGCGGGAGGGAAATTCTACAATGAGCAGTTCTTC
>TRBV5-1|-|TRBJ1-4|-
CASSSTGLVGPFEKLFF
TGCGCCAGCAGCTCAACAGGGTTGGTGGGGCCTTTTGAAAAACTGTTTTTT
>TRBV15|-|TRBJ2-7|-
CATSRDGSGSYEQYF
TGTGCCACCAGCAGAGATGGATCAGGATCCTACGAGCAGTACTTC
>TRBV25-1|-|TRBJ1-3|-
CASSKPSSGNTIYF
TGTGCCAGCAGTAAGCCCAGCTCTGGAAACACCATATATTTT
>TRBV5-6|-|TRBJ2-7|-
CASSLELGQGEQYF
TGTGCCAGCAGCTTGGAGCTAGGGCAGGGCGAGCAGTACTTC
>TRBV11-2|many|TRBJ2-2|-
CASSLGFRELFF
TGTGCCAGCAGCTTAGGTTTCAGGGAGCTGTTTTTT
>TRBV3-1|many|TRBJ1-1|-
CASSPLGQENTEAFF
TGTGCCAGCAGCCCGCTTGGGCAGGAGAACACTGAAGCTTTCTTT
>TRBV18|-|TRBJ2-3|-
CASSLGRRTDTQYF
TGTGCCAGCTCTTTGGGCAGGCGCACAGATACGCAGTATTTT
>TRBV7-9|many|TRBJ2-1|TRBD2
CASSLSLAGAYNEQFF
TGTGCCAGCAGCTTATCCCTAGCGGGAGCCTACAATGAGCAGTTCTTC
>TRBV15|-|TRBJ1-2|TRBD1
CATSRVTGANGYTF
TGTGCCACCAGCAGAGTAACAGGGGCGAATGGCTACACCTTC
>TRBV2|many|TRBJ1-1|TRBD1
CASKGQANTEAFF
TGTGCCAGCAAAGGACAGGCGAACACTGAAGCTTTCTTT
>TRBV12-3/TRBV12-4|few|TRBJ2-7|TRBD1
CASSPGQLLEQYF
TGTGCCAGCAGTCCGGGACAGCTTTTGGAGCAGTACTTC
>TRBV20-1|-|TRBJ2-3|-
CSARFMDTQYF
TGCAGTGCTAGGTTTATGGATACGCAGTATTTT
>TRBV7-6|-|TRBJ2-1|-
CASSSTVSSYNEQFF
TGTGCCAGCAGCTCAACAGTGAGCTCCTACAATGAGCAGTTCTTC
>TRBV2|few|TRBJ2-2|TRBD2
CASSETLAGVGELFF
TGTGCCAGCAGTGAAACGCTAGCGGGAGTCGGGGAGCTGTTTTTT
>TRBV29-1|-|TRBJ1-1|-
CSVGGGGGTEAFF
TGCAGCGTTGGCGGGGGAGGGGGCACTGAAGCTTTCTTT
>TRBV21-1|once|TRBJ2-7|-
CASSTPWATGVRNYEQYF
TGTGCCAGCAGCACACCTTGGGCAACGGGGGTCAGGAACTACGAGCAGTACTTC
>TRBV20-1|-|TRBJ1-4|-
CSASSTVGEKLFF
TGCAGTGCTAGTTCGACAGTGGGTGAAAAACTGTTTTTT
>TRBV7-6|-|TRBJ1-1|TRBD1
CASSLRTWTGENTEAFF
TGTGCCAGCAGCTTGAGGACCTGGACAGGGGAAAACACTGAAGCTTTCTTT
>TRBV5-1|few|TRBJ2-3|-
CASSLAAFGDTQYF
TGCGCCAGCAGCTTGGCAGCTTTCGGAGATACGCAGTATTTT
>TRBV5-1|many|TRBJ2-5|TRBD2
CASSFPSGDQETQYF
TGCGCCAGCAGCTTCCCTAGCGGAGACCAAGAGACCCAGTACTTC
>TRBV10-2|few|TRBJ1-4|-
CASSESMSIKFF
TGCGCCAGCAGTGAGTCGATGTCCATTAAATTTTTT